This T cell receptor beta chain was retrieved from a study of shared clonotypes between healthy human individuals. Only in-frame clones appear in the TCRdb table, and some are missing; sequencing was by immunoSEQ multiplex PCR. The sample records a few million clones, 85% to 95% being singletons. As concerns this clone: What it binds is not known.

Study conclusions and caveats: Generation probabilities were higher for clonotypes shared across all four sorted-subset donors than for unshared ones. The diversity represented, both genetic and in exposure history, was limited by few donors.

The sequence came from a man between 18 and 35 years old in good health. Some clones in this sample may be carry-over from other donors' samples. The specimen was naive CD4+ T cells from PBMCs. This sample's subset: CD45RA+ positively selected.

DNA of the CDR3: TGTGCCAGCAGTTTATCGGGAGGGGCTGGGGTTCAGCCCCAGCATTTT. Its protein is CASSLSGGAGVQPQHF. The chain joins TRBV27 to TRBJ1-5, with a tentative D call TRBD1 (5 bases). This CDR3 is built from 16 residues. V lost 0 bases and J 6 bases, leaving 15 bases between the germline ends. Germline lookup yields CDR1 MNHEY and CDR2 SMNVEV (reference sequence).